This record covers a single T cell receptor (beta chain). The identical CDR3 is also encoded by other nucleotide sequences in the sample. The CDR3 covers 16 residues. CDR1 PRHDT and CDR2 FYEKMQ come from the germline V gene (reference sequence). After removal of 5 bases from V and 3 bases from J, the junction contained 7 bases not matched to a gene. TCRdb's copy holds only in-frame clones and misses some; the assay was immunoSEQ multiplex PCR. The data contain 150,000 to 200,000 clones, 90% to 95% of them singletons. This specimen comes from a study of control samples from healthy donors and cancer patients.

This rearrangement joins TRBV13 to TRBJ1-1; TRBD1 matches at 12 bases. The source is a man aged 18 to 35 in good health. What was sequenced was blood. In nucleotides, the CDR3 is TGTGCCAGCAGCCCCCCGGGACAGGGGGCGGACACTGAAGCTTTCTTT. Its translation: CASSPPGQGADTEAFF.